The rows below give T cell receptor beta chains drawn from one sample of a study of PD-1 blockade in classical Hodgkin lymphoma. Generated by immunoSEQ multiplex PCR, the TCRdb table keeps only in-frame clones and is missing some. This table holds more than 25,000 clones, 75% to 90% found once. The sequenced sample was CD4+ T cells from blood, obtained before the fourth cycle of nivolumab. The receptors come from a human donor with classical Hodgkin lymphoma. Both conserved end residues are part of each CDR3. Each record gives: clone size, J gene, D gene, V gene, CDR3 DNA, CDR3 protein. A D gene is named only where the DNA matches it firmly. Expanded clones are given a class, and other clones once, few, many or no size at all.

-	TRBJ2-7	-	TRBV2	TGTGCCAGCAGTGTCATGGGACCCTCCTACGAGCAGTACTTC	CASSVMGPSYEQYF
-	TRBJ2-1	TRBD2	TRBV27	TGTGCCAGCAGTTTATCGTGGACTAGCGGGAGAGGATATGAGCAGTTCTTC	CASSLSWTSGRGYEQFF
-	TRBJ1-6	-	TRBV5-1	TGCGCCAGCAGCTCGGACGGACAGCTAAATTCACCCCTCCACTTT	CASSSDGQLNSPLHF
-	TRBJ1-5	-	TRBV12-2	TGTGCAAGTCGCCCGACAGGGGGACAGGGAGCTCTCAGCAATCAGCCCCAGCATTTT	CASRPTGGQGALSNQPQHF
-	TRBJ2-1	TRBD1	TRBV5-1	TGCGCCAGCAGCTTGGGGGACAGCGACTACAATGAGCAGTTCTTC	CASSLGDSDYNEQFF
-	TRBJ2-3	-	TRBV14	TGTGCCAGCAGCCACACCCGATTTAGGGGCCCAGATACGCAGTATTTT	CASSHTRFRGPDTQYF
-	TRBJ1-2	-	TRBV28	TGTGCCAGCAGTTCCCCCTGGGGCAGAGAGGCTAACTATGGCTACACCTTC	CASSSPWGREANYGYTF
-	TRBJ2-5	-	TRBV10-3	TGTGCCATCAGTGAGGGGGGCCAAGAGACCCAGTACTTC	CAISEGGQETQYF
-	TRBJ1-6	TRBD1	TRBV7-9	TGTGCCAGCAGCTTATCGGGGACAGATAATTCACCCCTCCACTTT	CASSLSGTDNSPLHF
-	TRBJ2-7	-	TRBV4-1	TGCGCCAGCAGCCGAGTGGACATGGGGCAGACCTACGAGCAGTACTTC	CASSRVDMGQTYEQYF
-	TRBJ2-1	TRBD2	TRBV4-3	TGCGCCAGCAGCTTAGCGGGAGACAATGAGCAGTTCTTC	CASSLAGDNEQFF
once	TRBJ2-1	-	TRBV28	TGTGCCAGCAGCATCCCTGGCACCTACAATGAGCAGTTCTTC	CASSIPGTYNEQFF
-	TRBJ1-5	-	TRBV7-8	TGTGCCAGCAGCTTCGGGAGGGGGATTAGCAATCAGCCCCAGCATTTT	CASSFGRGISNQPQHF
-	TRBJ1-2	-	TRBV28	TGTGCCAGCAGTTTGGCGGGAGGAGATGGCTACACCTTC	CASSLAGGDGYTF
few	TRBJ2-5	-	TRBV19	TGTGCCAGTAGTATTAGGATGAGCGAGACCCAGTACTTC	CASSIRMSETQYF
-	TRBJ2-5	-	TRBV14	TGTGCCAGCAGCCTTACAGGGGAGACCCAGTACTTC	CASSLTGETQYF
-	TRBJ2-7	TRBD1	TRBV11-2	TGTGCCAGCAGCTTACGGACAGGGGGCCCCCGTGTGCAGTACTTC	CASSLRTGGPRVQYF
-	TRBJ2-3	-	TRBV18	TGTGCCAGCTCACCCCGCGGGGCGGTAGGCACAGATACGCAGTATTTT	CASSPRGAVGTDTQYF
-	TRBJ2-5	-	TRBV5-1	TGCGCCAGCTGTTTTGGAGGGAACCAAGAGACCCAGTACTTC	CASCFGGNQETQYF
few	TRBJ2-5	-	TRBV30	TGTGCCTGGATGTGGGGACGCGGCCGGCAGACCCAGTACTTC	CAWMWGRGRQTQYF
-	TRBJ1-2	-	TRBV14	TGTGCCAGCAGCCAAGATATGGGGGGAGGCTATGGCTACACCTTC	CASSQDMGGGYGYTF
-	TRBJ1-2	-	TRBV7-2	TGTGCCAGCAGCCCCGACTTCCGGGTCGGGGTGCGGGGCTATGGCTACACCTTC	CASSPDFRVGVRGYGYTF
-	TRBJ1-2	-	TRBV28	TGTGCCAGCAGTTTATCCCCCCAGCTTGGCTACACCTTC	CASSLSPQLGYTF
once	TRBJ2-6	TRBD1	TRBV19	TGTGCCAGTAACCTGGACAGGGCTGGGGCCAACGTCCTGACTTTC	CASNLDRAGANVLTF
-	TRBJ1-1	TRBD1	TRBV18	TGTGCCAGCTCCCGCGAAACAGGGGGCACTGAAGCTTTCTTT	CASSRETGGTEAFF
-	TRBJ1-3	-	TRBV28	TGTGCCAGCAGTCGACCCCTCTCTGGAAACACCATATATTTT	CASSRPLSGNTIYF
once	TRBJ2-6	-	TRBV10-3	TGTGCCATCAGTGAGAGGGGAGGAGGTGGGGCCAACGTCCTGACTTTC	CAISERGGGGANVLTF
-	TRBJ1-2	-	TRBV7-9	TGTGCCAGCAGCTTAGCACGCGACAGCAACTATGGCTACACCTTC	CASSLARDSNYGYTF
-	TRBJ1-1	-	TRBV15	TGTGCCACCAGAAGAGGGGGGCTGGTTACTGAAGCTTTCTTT	CATRRGGLVTEAFF
-	TRBJ1-5	-	TRBV19	TGTGCCACTGAAGGGGCTCGGACGGATAGCAATCAGCCCCAGCATTTT	CATEGARTDSNQPQHF
-	TRBJ2-7	-	TRBV27	TGTGCCAGCAGTTCAAACTCCTACGAGCAGTACTTC	CASSSNSYEQYF
once	TRBJ2-7	-	TRBV21-1	TGTGCCGCAATAATCACCGGGACAGGGGGAAACGAGCAGTACTTC	CAAIITGTGGNEQYF
-	TRBJ2-3	TRBD1	TRBV5-6	TGTGCCAGCAGTTCGCCGGGACAGATAGCAGATACGCAGTATTTT	CASSSPGQIADTQYF
few	TRBJ1-4	-	TRBV25-1	TGTGCCAGCAGTGAATCAACGCGGGAAAAACTGTTTTTT	CASSESTREKLFF
-	TRBJ1-6	-	TRBV30	TGTGCCTGGAGTGTACTAAGTCTGAGAAATTCACCCCTCCACTTT	CAWSVLSLRNSPLHF
once	TRBJ2-1	TRBD1	TRBV11-2	TGTGCCAGCAGCGCCCGGGCTCTGGGACAGCAGCAGTTCTTC	CASSARALGQQQFF
-	TRBJ2-7	-	TRBV2	TGTGCCAGCAGTGCCGTGCGCTACGAGCAGTACTTC	CASSAVRYEQYF
-	TRBJ2-7	TRBD1	TRBV2	TGTGCCAGCAGTGTGGGACAGGGCTACGAGCAGTACTTC	CASSVGQGYEQYF
few	TRBJ2-7	TRBD1	TRBV19	TGTGCCAGTAGTCCTCTCCCGGGACAGGGGGACTACGAGCAGTACTTC	CASSPLPGQGDYEQYF
-	TRBJ2-1	TRBD2	TRBV7-9	TGTGCCAGCAGCTTAGGGCTAGCGGGAACCTACAATGAGCAGTTCTTC	CASSLGLAGTYNEQFF
-	TRBJ1-3	-	TRBV30	TGTGCCTGGAGTTTAATCGAGTCAAACACCATATATTTT	CAWSLIESNTIYF
-	TRBJ2-1	TRBD1	TRBV11-3	TGTGCCAGCAGCCTAAGGGGGACAGGGGGCAATGAGCAGTTCTTC	CASSLRGTGGNEQFF
-	TRBJ1-1	-	TRBV2	TGTGCCAGCACCCACAAGGGAGACACTGAAGCTTTCTTT	CASTHKGDTEAFF
-	TRBJ1-2	TRBD1	TRBV19	TGTGCCAGTTTTACATGGACAGGCGGCTACACCTTC	CASFTWTGGYTF
once	TRBJ1-1	TRBD1	TRBV28	TGTGCCAGCAGGCGACAGGGGTCAACTGAAGCTTTCTTT	CASRRQGSTEAFF
-	TRBJ1-5	-	TRBV7-9	TGTGCCAGCAGCCGAGGGTCAGGCAATCAGCCCCAGCATTTT	CASSRGSGNQPQHF
once	TRBJ2-1	-	TRBV4-1	TGCGCCAGCAGCCCCAGGAGCGACAATGAGCAGTTCTTC	CASSPRSDNEQFF
-	TRBJ2-5	-	TRBV4-3	TGCGCCAGCAGCCGAGACAGCCAAGAGACCCAGTACTTC	CASSRDSQETQYF
-	TRBJ2-5	-	TRBV2	TGTGCCAGCAGTGCCCGGCAGGGTCAAGAGACCCAGTACTTC	CASSARQGQETQYF
-	TRBJ2-1	-	TRBV12-5	TGTGCTAGTGGTTTGGGCAGGGGTAATGAGCAGTTCTTC	CASGLGRGNEQFF
-	TRBJ1-5	-	TRBV28	TGTGCCAGCAGTTCATATAAGAGCAATCAGCCCCAGCATTTT	CASSSYKSNQPQHF
-	TRBJ1-1	-	TRBV5-1	TGCGCCAGCAGCCTCCAGTGGGATATGAACACTGAAGCTTTCTTT	CASSLQWDMNTEAFF